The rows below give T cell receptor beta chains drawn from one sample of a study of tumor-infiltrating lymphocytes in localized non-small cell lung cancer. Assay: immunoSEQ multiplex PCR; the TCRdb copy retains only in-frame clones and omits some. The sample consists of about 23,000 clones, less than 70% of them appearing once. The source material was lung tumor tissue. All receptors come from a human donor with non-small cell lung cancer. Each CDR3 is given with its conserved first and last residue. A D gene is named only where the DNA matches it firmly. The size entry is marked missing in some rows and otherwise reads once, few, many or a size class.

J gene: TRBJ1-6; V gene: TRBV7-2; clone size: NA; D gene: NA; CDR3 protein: CASSLRWRSSYNSPLHF; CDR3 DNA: TGTGCCAGCAGCTTACGATGGCGGAGCTCCTATAATTCACCCCTCCACTTT
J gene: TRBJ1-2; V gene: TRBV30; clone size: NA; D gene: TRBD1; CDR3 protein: CAWSSGTAYGYTF; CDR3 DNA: TGTGCCTGGAGTTCCGGGACAGCCTATGGCTACACCTTC
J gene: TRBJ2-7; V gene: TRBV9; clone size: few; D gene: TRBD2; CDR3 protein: CASSLGLAGGEQYF; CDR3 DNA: TGTGCCAGCAGCTTGGGACTAGCGGGAGGCGAGCAGTACTTC
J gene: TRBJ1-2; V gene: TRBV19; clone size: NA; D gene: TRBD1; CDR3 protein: CASSIHDPRTGGNYGYTF; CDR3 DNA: TGTGCCAGTAGTATTCATGACCCAAGGACAGGGGGGAACTATGGCTACACCTTC
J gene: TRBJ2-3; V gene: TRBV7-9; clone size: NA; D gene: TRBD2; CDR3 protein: CASSLAVSSGSEDTQYF; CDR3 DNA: TGTGCCAGCAGCTTAGCTGTTAGTAGCGGGAGTGAAGATACGCAGTATTTT
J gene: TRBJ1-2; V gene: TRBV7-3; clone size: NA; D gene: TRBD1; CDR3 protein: CASSPGQVYGYTF; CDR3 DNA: TGTGCCAGCAGCCCGGGACAGGTCTATGGCTACACCTTC
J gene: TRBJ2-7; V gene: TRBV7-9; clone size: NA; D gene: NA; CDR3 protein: CASSLVSSGEGYEQYF; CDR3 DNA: TGTGCCAGCAGCTTAGTTAGTAGTGGGGAAGGGTACGAGCAGTACTTC
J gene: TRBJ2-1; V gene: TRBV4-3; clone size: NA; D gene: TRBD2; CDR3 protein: CASSLLRTSNEQFF; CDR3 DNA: TGCGCCAGCAGCCTACTCAGGACTAGCAATGAGCAGTTCTTC
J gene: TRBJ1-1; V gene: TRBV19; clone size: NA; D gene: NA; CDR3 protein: CASSSLSTEAFF; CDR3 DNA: TGTGCCAGTAGTAGTCTGAGCACTGAAGCTTTCTTT
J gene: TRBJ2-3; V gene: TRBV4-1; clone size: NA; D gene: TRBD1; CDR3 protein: CASSQEGRGLADTQYF; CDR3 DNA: TGCGCCAGCAGCCAAGAAGGCAGGGGGCTCGCAGATACGCAGTATTTT
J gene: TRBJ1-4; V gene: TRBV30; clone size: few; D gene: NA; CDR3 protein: CAWSVLGSEYEKLFF; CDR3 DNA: TGTGCCTGGAGTGTATTAGGCAGTGAGTACGAAAAACTGTTTTTT
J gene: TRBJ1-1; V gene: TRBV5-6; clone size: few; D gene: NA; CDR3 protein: CASSLVRNTEAFF; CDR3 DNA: TGTGCCAGCAGCTTGGTCAGGAACACTGAAGCTTTCTTT
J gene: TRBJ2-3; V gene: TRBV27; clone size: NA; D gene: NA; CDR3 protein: CASSLDPTGLTDTQYF; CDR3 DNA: TGTGCCAGCAGTTTAGACCCCACAGGGCTGACAGATACGCAGTATTTT
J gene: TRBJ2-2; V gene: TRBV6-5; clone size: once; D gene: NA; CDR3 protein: CASTRRAEGTGELFF; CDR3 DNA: TGTGCCAGCACCAGAAGGGCGGAAGGGACCGGGGAGCTGTTTTTT
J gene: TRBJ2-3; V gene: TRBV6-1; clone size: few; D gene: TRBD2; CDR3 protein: CASSEGSGSGADTQYF; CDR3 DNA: TGTGCCAGCAGTGAGGGTAGCGGGAGTGGTGCAGATACGCAGTATTTT
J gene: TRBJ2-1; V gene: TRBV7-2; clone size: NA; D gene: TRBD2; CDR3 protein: CASSLEAGGYNEQFF; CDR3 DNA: TGTGCCAGCAGCTTAGAGGCGGGAGGATACAATGAGCAGTTCTTC
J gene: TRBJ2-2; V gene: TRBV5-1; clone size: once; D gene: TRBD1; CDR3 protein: CASSPRTGPVGELFF; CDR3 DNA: TGCGCCAGCAGCCCTAGGACAGGGCCTGTCGGGGAGCTGTTTTTT
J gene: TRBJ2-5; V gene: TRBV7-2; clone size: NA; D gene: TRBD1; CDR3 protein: CASSRFPRGRGETQYF; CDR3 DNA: TGTGCCAGCAGCCGCTTCCCCAGGGGGCGAGGAGAGACCCAGTACTTC
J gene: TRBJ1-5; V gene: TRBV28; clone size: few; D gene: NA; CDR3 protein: CASRPSTHQPQHF; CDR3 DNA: TGTGCCAGCAGGCCTTCGACGCATCAGCCCCAGCATTTT
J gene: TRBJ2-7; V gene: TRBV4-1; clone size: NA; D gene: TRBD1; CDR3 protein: CASSRDRGPYEQYF; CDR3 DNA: TGCGCCAGCAGCCGGGACAGGGGCCCCTACGAGCAGTACTTC
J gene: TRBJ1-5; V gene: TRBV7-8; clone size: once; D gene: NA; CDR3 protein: CASSLNHGEPQHF; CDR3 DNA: TGTGCCAGCAGCCTTAATCACGGGGAGCCCCAGCATTTT
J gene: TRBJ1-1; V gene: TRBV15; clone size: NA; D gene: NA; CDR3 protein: CATSRDSGHTEAFF; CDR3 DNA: TGTGCCACCAGCAGAGATTCGGGTCACACTGAAGCTTTCTTT
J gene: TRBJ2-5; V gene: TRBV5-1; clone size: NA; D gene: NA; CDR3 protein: CASSLGHGNRETQYF; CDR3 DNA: TGCGCCAGCAGCTTGGGTCACGGGAATAGAGAGACCCAGTACTTC
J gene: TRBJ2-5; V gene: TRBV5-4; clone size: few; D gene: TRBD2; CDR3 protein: CASSLSTSGYQETQYF; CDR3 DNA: TGTGCCAGCAGCTTGAGTACTAGCGGGTACCAAGAGACCCAGTACTTC
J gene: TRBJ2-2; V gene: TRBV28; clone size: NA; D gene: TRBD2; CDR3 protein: CASRPAGRETGELFF; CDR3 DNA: TGTGCCAGCAGACCGGCAGGGAGGGAGACCGGGGAGCTGTTTTTT
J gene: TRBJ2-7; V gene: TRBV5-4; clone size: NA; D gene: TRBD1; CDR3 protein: CASSAPGQGSYEQYF; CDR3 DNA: TGTGCCAGCAGCGCTCCGGGACAGGGTTCCTACGAGCAGTACTTC
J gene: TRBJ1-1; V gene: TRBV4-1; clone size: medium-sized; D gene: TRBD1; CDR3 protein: CASSHPGTVNTEAFF; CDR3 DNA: TGCGCCAGCAGCCATCCCGGGACAGTGAACACTGAAGCTTTCTTT
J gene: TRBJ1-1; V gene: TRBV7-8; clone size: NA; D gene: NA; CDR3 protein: CASSLRMNTEAFF; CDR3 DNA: TGTGCCAGCAGTTTGCGAATGAACACTGAAGCTTTCTTT
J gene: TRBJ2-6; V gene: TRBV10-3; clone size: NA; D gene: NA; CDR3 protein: CAISGESGANVLTF; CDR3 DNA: TGTGCCATCTCGGGGGAGTCCGGGGCCAACGTCCTGACTTTC
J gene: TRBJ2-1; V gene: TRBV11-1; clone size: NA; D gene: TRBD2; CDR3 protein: CASSPKGGLAGGDNEQFF; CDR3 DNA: TGTGCCAGCAGCCCAAAAGGGGGACTAGCGGGAGGAGACAATGAGCAGTTCTTC
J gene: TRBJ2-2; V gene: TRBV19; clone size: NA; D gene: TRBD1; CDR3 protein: CASTINRGSTGELFF; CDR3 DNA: TGTGCCAGTACGATTAACAGGGGATCCACCGGGGAGCTGTTTTTT
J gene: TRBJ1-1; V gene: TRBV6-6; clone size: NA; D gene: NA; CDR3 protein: CASSYGGAEAFF; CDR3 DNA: TGTGCCAGCAGTTATGGAGGCGCTGAAGCTTTCTTT
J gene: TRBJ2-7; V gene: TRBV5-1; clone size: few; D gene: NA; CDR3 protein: CASSPTYEPNYEQYF; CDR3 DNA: TGCGCCAGCAGCCCCACGTACGAGCCGAACTACGAGCAGTACTTC
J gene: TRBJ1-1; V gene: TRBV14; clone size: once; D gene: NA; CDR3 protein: CASSQVGQGLNTEAFF; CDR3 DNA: TGTGCCAGCAGCCAAGTGGGTCAAGGGCTGAACACTGAAGCTTTCTTT
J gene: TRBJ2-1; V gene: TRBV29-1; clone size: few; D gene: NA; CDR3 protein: CSVGRDGNEQFF; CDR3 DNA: TGCAGCGTTGGCAGGGATGGCAATGAGCAGTTCTTC
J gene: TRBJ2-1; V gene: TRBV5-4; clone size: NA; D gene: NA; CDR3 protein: CASSFPGGGSYNEQFF; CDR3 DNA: TGTGCCAGCAGCTTTCCGGGCGGAGGCTCCTACAATGAGCAGTTCTTC
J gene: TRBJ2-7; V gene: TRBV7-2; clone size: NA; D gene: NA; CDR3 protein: CASSLGGISYEQYF; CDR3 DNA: TGTGCCAGCAGCTTAGGAGGGATCTCCTACGAGCAGTACTTC
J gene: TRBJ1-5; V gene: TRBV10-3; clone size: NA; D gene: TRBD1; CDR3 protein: CAISESGGENQPQHF; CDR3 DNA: TGTGCCATCAGTGAGTCAGGGGGCGAGAATCAGCCCCAGCATTTT
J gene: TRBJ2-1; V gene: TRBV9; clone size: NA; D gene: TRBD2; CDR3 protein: CASSPGLAEYNEQFF; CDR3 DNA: TGTGCCAGCAGCCCGGGACTAGCGGAGTACAATGAGCAGTTCTTC
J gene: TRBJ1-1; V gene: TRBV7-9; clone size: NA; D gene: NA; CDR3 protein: CASTEYMNTEAFF; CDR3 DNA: TGTGCCTCGACAGAGTATATGAACACTGAAGCTTTCTTT
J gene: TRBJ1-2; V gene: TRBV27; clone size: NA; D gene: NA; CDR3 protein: CASSSLLPGQEGGYTF; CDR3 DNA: TGTGCCAGCAGTTCCCTCCTCCCGGGACAAGAGGGAGGCTACACCTTC
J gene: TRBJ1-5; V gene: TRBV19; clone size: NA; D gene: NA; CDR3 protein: CASSIEARDTRRGQHF; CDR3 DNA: TGTGCCAGTAGTATAGAGGCCCGGGACACACGTAGAGGACAGCATTTT
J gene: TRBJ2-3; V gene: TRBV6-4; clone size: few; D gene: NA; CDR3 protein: CASSPRAIVGEGFGTQYF; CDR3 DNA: TGTGCCAGCAGTCCGCGGGCCATTGTGGGGGAAGGTTTTGGTACGCAGTATTTT
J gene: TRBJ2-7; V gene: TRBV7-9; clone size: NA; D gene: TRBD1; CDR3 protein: CASSPGTGDEQYF; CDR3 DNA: TGTGCCAGCAGCCCCGGGACAGGAGACGAGCAGTACTTC
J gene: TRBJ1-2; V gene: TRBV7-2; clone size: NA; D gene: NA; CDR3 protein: CASSLVAPHIGYTF; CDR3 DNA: TGTGCCAGCAGCTTAGTGGCGCCCCATATTGGCTACACCTTC